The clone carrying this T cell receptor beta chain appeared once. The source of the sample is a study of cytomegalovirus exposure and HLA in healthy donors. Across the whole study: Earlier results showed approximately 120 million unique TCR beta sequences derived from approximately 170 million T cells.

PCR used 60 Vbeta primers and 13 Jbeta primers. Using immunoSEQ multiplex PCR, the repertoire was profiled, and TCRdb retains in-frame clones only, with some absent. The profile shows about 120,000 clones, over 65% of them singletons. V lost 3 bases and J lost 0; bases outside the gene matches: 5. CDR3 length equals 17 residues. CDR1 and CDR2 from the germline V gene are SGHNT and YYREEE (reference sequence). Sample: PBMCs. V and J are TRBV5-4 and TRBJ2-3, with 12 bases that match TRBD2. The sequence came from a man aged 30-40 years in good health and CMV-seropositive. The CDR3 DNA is TGTGCCAGCAGCTCAAGACTAGCGGGAGCTAGCACAGATACGCAGTATTTT. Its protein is CASSSRLAGASTDTQYF.